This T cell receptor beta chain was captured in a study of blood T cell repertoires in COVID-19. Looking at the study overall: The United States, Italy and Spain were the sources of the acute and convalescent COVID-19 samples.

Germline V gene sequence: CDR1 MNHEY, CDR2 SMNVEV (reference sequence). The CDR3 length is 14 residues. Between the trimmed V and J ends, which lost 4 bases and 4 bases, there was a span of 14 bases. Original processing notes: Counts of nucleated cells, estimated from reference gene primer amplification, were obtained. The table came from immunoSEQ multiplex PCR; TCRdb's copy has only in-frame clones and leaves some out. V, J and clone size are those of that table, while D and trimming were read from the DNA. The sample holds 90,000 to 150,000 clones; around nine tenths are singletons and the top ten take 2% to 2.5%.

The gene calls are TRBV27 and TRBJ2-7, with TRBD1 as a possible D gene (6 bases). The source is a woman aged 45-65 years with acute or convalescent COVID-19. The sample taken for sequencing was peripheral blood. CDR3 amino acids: CASSYARTDYEQYF. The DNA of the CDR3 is TGTGCCAGCAGTTACGCCCGGACAGATTACGAGCAGTACTTC.